This T cell receptor (beta chain) was captured by sequencing in a study of T cells in Graves' hyperthyroidism and ophthalmopathy (dated by TCRdb to between 2018 and 2020). A note on the overall study: Peripheral blood samples were taken at the time of initial diagnosis, prior to any treatment. To identify TCR V-J signatures that set the groups apart, the researchers used a discovery cohort of about a hundred patients, made up of some 41 with Graves' ophthalmopathy and about 59 with stable Graves' hyperthyroidism. Prospective prediction of ophthalmopathy was tested in an independent validation cohort consisting of fewer than 20 hyperthyroidism patients and around 17 patients who later progressed to ophthalmopathy. The 80 to 100 discovery patients were randomly divided into training and test sets at a 7:3 ratio. The study also compared thyroid tissue and blood T-cell repertoires from a handful of Graves' hyperthyroidism patients. Following sampling, methimazole starting at 30 mg daily was given to hyperthyroidism patients, and high-dose intravenous methylprednisolone was given to ophthalmopathy patients. The paper describes TCR Vbeta CDR3 sequencing of 135 peripheral blood samples, made up of about 40 ophthalmopathy patients, approximately 73 hyperthyroidism patients and 17 progressor patients.

A distance of 11 bases separates the germline ends of V and J, which lose 4 bases and 7 bases respectively. The CDR3 starts with the cysteine, ends with the phenylalanine, and has 13 residues. CDR3 DNA is the only sequence kept; it has 39 bases, read in frame from the first base. The germline V gene gives CDR1 as SGHVS and CDR2 as FQNEAQ. Stable Graves' hyperthyroidism was defined as the absence of progression to ophthalmopathy over 18 months of follow-up. Hyperthyroidism patients were aged 18 to 65 years and newly diagnosed, with disease duration of less than 2 months. Exclusion was applied to patients with uncontrolled infections, other autoimmune diseases, pregnancy or lactation. Diagnoses were based on clinical symptoms, serum thyroxine and TRAb, thyroid ultrasound and orbital computed tomography. PBMCs were separated from roughly 10 ml of fresh peripheral blood using Ficoll-Paque density gradient centrifugation. Total RNA was extracted using Trizol reagent, and RNA quality was assessed on an Agilent 2100 Bioanalyzer.

What the authors observed across the whole study: No statistical method was used to fix the sample size in advance, and group allocation was not hidden from the investigators. A 13 V-J signature model separated ophthalmopathy from stable hyperthyroidism, with just over 85% sensitivity and roughly 82% specificity in cross-validation and 80%/75% in testing. Most expanded thyroid clonotypes (frequency above 0.001) were also found in blood, which suggests that blood repertoires may mirror thyroid immune responses. In validation, progression to ophthalmopathy was predicted by the model with roughly 71% sensitivity and 72% to 85% specificity, a median of roughly 6.4 months before onset.

This clonotype showed up just a few times. Its binding antigen is unknown. No clone much larger than this one lies a single base away; base qualities are absent. Amplification of TCR beta CDR3 regions was carried out from RNA transcripts. For the first round of RT-PCR on the TCR CDR3, the HTBI primer set was used together with the Qiagen OneStep RT-PCR kit. Libraries were constructed in a second round of multiplex PCR, after which size selection and purification were carried out. The libraries were sequenced on an Illumina HiSeq2000 using paired-end 100 bp reads. Concerning the study's data processing: SOAPnuke was used to process the raw data, removing reads that contained adapters or uncalled bases, had a mean Phred below 15, or lacked an exact match to the constant primer or identifier. COPE v1.2.5 was used to merge the high-quality paired reads, and each unique nucleotide sequence was defined as a clonotype. Clonotypes were aligned to IMGT TRBV, TRBD and TRBJ reference segments using MiTCR v1.1. Analysis was restricted to V-J combinations with a frequency above 0.0001, which covered 98% to 99.2% of repertoires. A TCS score was defined as the ratio of F50 (clonal expansion) to E x V (chaos), with BLOSUM62-based TCRdist applied between CDR3 peptides within each V-J. Welch's t-statistics and random forest reduced roughly 530 V-J features to 13, which were used in a naive Bayes classifier (R e1071). The public reads were run again by TCRdb, first through fastp at Q25 and then through MiXCR, and only productive beta chains were kept. Merged by CDR3 protein, the rows form single entries marked with the most common genes and DNA. The V and J calls and clone size are TCRdb's, not the authors'. This sample lists 300,000 to 450,000 distinct CDR3 sequences; approximately 15% were detected once. The ten largest clones add up to approximately 32% of the sample.

The source is a woman in her twenties or thirties with Graves' hyperthyroidism. Specimen: blood. The sequence links TRBV7-8 to TRBJ2-1, with no confidently assigned D gene. The CDR3 reads CASSWSPKNEQFF. The nucleotide sequence reads as follows: TGTGCCAGCAGCTGGAGTCCCAAAAATGAGCAGTTCTTC. Reference TRBV7-8 and TRBJ2-1 genes cover what lies past the CDR3, so the full variable domain is GAGVSQSPRYKVAKRGQDVALRCDPISGHVSLFWYQQALGQGPEFLTYFQNEAQLDKSGLPSDRFFAERPEGSVSTLKIQRTQQEDSAVYLCASSWSPKNEQFFGPGTRLTVL.